These 8 T cell receptor beta chains share one sample of origin, sequenced in a study of early T cells in non-severe SARS-CoV-2 infection. TCRdb re-called the 5' RACE reads with MiXCR, one entry per CDR3 protein. The sample has over 100,000 distinct CDR3 sequences, over 10% seen once. The sample was whole blood. The receptors shown here come from an adult who was a healthcare worker with PCR-confirmed SARS-CoV-2 infection or an uninfected control (not recorded which).

V usage is TRBV7-2 and J usage is TRBJ2-1, with TRBD2 matching over 7 bases. In germline, CDR1 is SGHTA, CDR2 FQGNSA. This CDR3 spans 12 amino acids. J was trimmed by 15 bases and V by 2 bases; bases with no gene match: 7. The DNA for the CDR3 is TGTGCCAGCAGCTTATCGACTAGCTCCTCGTTCTTC. It codes for CASSLSTSSSFF. The variable domain in full, completed from reference TRBV7-2 and TRBJ2-1, reads GAGVSQSPSNKVTEKGKDVELRCDPISGHTALYWYRQSLGQGLEFLIYFQGNSAPDKSGLPSDRFSAERTGGSVSTLTIQRTQQEDSAVYLCASSLSTSSSFFGPGTRLTVL.

The CDR3 DNA follows: TGTGCCAGCGTCACAAGCGGCACAGATACGCAGTATTTT. Residues: CASVTSGTDTQYF. V usage is TRBV6-2 or TRBV6-3 and J usage is TRBJ2-3; D gene unclear. Germline lookup yields CDR1 MNHEY and CDR2 SVGEGT. The CDR3 consists of 13 residues. Deletions cut 8 bases from V and 1 base from J, with 10 bases between.

This clonotype was seen a handful of times. The V gene is TRBV5-6, the J gene TRBJ2-2; no clear D. In germline, CDR1 is SGHDT, CDR2 YYEEEE. Trimming removed 7 bases at V and 6 bases at J, with 7 bases between. This CDR3 contains 11 residues. The CDR3 nucleotides are TGTGCCAGCTCAACCGCCGGGGAGCTGTTTTTT. Encoded protein: CASSTAGELFF.

This clonotype was observed many times. This sequence joins TRBV9 and TRBJ2-1, with 9 bases fitting TRBD2. Germline V gives CDR1 SGDLS, CDR2 YYNGEE. The CDR3 is 15 amino acids. Trimming cost V 1 base and J 9 bases; bases outside gene matches: 8. CDR3 amino acids: CASSVMAGGHGEQFF. The CDR3 region has the DNA TGTGCCAGCAGCGTAATGGCGGGAGGGCATGGTGAGCAGTTCTTC.

This clonotype was observed many times. The chain couples TRBV6-2 or TRBV6-3 to TRBJ1-6; 7 positions match TRBD1. The CDR3 length is 17 residues. The germline gives CDR1 MNHEY, CDR2 SVGEGT. Unmatched junction bases numbered 18, after V lost 7 bases and J lost 9 bases. In DNA form, the CDR3 reads TGTGCCAGCACCCGTTTGAAGGGGACAGCGAGAGTTTCACCCCTCCACTTT. Translated, it gives CASTRLKGTARVSPLHF.

This clonotype turned up a few times. At one end the junction does not follow the germline gene, possibly because of a read error. V usage is TRBV7-9 and J usage is TRBJ2-3; possibly TRBD2 for D (6 bases). The length of the CDR3 is 13 residues. Germline CDR1 and CDR2: SEHNR and FQNEAQ (reference sequence). CDR3: CVSSSPGEDTQYF. CDR3 DNA sequence: TGTGTCAGCAGCTCACCGGGAGAAGATACGCAGTATTTT. Full variable domain (remainder filled in from reference TRBV7-9 and TRBJ2-3): DTGVSQNPRHKITKRGQNVTFRCDPISEHNRLYWYRQTLGQGPEFLTYFQNEAQLEKSRLLSDRFSAERPKGSFSTLEIQRTEQGDSAMYLCVSSSPGEDTQYFGPGTRLTVL.

This clonotype has at least ten counts. V is TRBV29-1 and J is TRBJ1-2; TRBD1 might be the D (5 bases). The CDR3 sequence is 11 residues long. Trimming removed 7 bases from V and 4 bases from J, with 10 bases in between. Germline assignment: CDR1 SQVTM and CDR2 ANQGSEA. The CDR3, as DNA: TGCAGCGATCGGGGGGGCTATGGCTACACCTTC. Protein: CSDRGGYGYTF.

This clonotype was recorded many times. V is TRBV20-1 and J is TRBJ2-1; the match to TRBD2 covers 15 bases. The CDR3 length is 13 residues. Germline loops: CDR1 DFQATT, CDR2 SNEGSKA (reference sequence). V shed 6 bases and J 8 bases; nucleotides not matched to a gene: 2. The CDR3 sequence: CSAGTSGRYEQFF. In DNA, the CDR3 is TGCAGTGCCGGGACTAGCGGGAGGTATGAGCAGTTCTTC.